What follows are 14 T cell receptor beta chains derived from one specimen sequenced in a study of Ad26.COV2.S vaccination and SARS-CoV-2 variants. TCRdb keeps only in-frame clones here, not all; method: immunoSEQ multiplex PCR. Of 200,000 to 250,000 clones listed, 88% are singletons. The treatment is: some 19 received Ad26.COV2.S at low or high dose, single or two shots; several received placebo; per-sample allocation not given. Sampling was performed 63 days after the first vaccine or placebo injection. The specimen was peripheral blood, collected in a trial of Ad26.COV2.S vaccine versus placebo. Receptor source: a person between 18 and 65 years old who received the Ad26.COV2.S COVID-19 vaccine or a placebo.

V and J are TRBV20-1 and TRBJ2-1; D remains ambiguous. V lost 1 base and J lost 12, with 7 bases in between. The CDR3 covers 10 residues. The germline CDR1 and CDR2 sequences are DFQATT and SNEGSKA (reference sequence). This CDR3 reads CSARGVGQFF. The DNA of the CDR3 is TGCAGTGCTAGAGGCGTTGGGCAGTTCTTC.

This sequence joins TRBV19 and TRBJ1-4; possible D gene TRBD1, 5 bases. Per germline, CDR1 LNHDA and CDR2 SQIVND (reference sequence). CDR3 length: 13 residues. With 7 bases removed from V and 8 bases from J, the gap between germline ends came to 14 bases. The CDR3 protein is CASTQGLREKLFF. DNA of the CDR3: TGTGCCAGTACGCAGGGTCTACGGGAAAAACTGTTTTTT.

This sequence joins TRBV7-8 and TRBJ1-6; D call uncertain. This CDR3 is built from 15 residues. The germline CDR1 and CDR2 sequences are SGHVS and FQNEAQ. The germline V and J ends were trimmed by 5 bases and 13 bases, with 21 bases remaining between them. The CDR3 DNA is TGTGCCAGCAGCCATCGGAGGACCGAGACCAGGCCCCTCCACTTT. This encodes CASSHRRTETRPLHF.

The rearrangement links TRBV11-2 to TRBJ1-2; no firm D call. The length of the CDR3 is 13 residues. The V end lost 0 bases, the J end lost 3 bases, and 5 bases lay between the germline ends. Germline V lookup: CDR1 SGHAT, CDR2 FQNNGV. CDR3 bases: TGTGCCAGCAGCTTAGATGGATACTATGGCTACACCTTC. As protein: CASSLDGYYGYTF. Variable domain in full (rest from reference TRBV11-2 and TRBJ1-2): EAGVAQSPRYKIIEKRQSVAFWCNPISGHATLYWYQQILGQGPKLLIQFQNNGVVDDSQLPKDRFSAERLKGVDSTLKIQPAKLEDSAVYLCASSLDGYYGYTFGSGTRLTVV.

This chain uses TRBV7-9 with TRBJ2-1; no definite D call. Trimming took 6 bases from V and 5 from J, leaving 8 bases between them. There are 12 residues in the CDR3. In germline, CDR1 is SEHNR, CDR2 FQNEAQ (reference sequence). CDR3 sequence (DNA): TGTGCCAGCAGTTGGATCCACAATGAGCAGTTCTTC. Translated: CASSWIHNEQFF. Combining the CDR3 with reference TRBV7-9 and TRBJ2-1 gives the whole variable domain DTGVSQNPRHKITKRGQNVTFRCDPISEHNRLYWYRQTLGQGPEFLTYFQNEAQLEKSRLLSDRFSAERPKGSFSTLEIQRTEQGDSAMYLCASSWIHNEQFFGPGTRLTVL.

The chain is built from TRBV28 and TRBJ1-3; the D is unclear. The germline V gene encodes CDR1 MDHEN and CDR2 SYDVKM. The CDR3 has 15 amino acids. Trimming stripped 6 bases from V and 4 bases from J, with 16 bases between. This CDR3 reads CASSPTHVQGNTIYF. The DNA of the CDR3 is TGTGCCAGCAGCCCTACACATGTACAGGGAAACACCATATATTTT.

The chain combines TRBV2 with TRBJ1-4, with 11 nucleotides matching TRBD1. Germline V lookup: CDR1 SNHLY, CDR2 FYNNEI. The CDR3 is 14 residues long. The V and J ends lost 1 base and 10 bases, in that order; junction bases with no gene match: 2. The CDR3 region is CASSEEGTGGKLFF. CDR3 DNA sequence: TGTGCCAGCAGTGAAGAGGGGACAGGGGGAAAACTGTTTTTT.

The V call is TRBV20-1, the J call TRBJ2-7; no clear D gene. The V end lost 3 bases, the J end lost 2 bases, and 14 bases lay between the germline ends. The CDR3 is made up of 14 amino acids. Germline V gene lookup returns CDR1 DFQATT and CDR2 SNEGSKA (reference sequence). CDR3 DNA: TGCAGTGCTAGTGGTCGGCTTGCAACCTACGAGCAGTACTTC. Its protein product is CSASGRLATYEQYF.

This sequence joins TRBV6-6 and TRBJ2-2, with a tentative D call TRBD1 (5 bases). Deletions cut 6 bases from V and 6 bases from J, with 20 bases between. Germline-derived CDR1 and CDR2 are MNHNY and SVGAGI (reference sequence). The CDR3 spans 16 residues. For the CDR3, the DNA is TGTGCCAGCAGGATCCAAGGGGCAGGGTGGCCCGGGGAGCTGTTTTTT. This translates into CASRIQGAGWPGELFF.

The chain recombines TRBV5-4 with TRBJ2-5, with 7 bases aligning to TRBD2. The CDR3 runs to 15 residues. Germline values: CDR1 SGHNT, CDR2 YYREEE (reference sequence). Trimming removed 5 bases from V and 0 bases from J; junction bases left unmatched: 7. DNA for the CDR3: TGTGCCAGCAGTCCCGATCTAGCGGACCAAGAGACCCAGTACTTC. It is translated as CASSPDLADQETQYF.

The CDR3 loop is CASKGAGTEAFF. For the CDR3, the DNA is TGTGCCAGCAAAGGGGCAGGAACTGAAGCTTTCTTT. The V call is TRBV28, the J call TRBJ1-1; perhaps TRBD1 as D (5 bases). Germline V gives CDR1 MDHEN, CDR2 SYDVKM. CDR3 length: 12 residues. Trimming pared 7 bases from V and 5 bases from J, leaving 11 bases between.

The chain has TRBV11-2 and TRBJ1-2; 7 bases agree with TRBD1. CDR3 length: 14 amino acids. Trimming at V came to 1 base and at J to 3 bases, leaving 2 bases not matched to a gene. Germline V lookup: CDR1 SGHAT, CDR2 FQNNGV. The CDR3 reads CASSLGGGHYGYTF. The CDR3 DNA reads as TGTGCCAGCAGCTTAGGAGGGGGCCACTATGGCTACACCTTC.

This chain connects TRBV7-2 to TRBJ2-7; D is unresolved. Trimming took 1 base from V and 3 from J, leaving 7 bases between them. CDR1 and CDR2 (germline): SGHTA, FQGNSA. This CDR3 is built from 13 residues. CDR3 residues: CASSLGNNYEQYF. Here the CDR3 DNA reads TGTGCCAGCAGCTTAGGGAACAACTACGAGCAGTACTTC.

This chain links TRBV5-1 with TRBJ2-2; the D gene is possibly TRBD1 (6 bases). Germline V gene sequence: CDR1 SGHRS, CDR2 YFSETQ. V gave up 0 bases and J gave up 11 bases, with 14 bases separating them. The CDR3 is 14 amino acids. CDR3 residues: CASSLDRVGSELFF. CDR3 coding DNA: TGCGCCAGCAGCTTGGACAGGGTGGGGTCCGAGCTGTTTTTT.